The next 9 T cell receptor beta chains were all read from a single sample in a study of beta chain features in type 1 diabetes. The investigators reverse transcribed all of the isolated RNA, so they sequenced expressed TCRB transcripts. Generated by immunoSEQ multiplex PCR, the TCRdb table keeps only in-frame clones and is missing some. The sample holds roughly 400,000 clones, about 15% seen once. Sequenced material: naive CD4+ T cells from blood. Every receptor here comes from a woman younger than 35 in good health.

The CDR3 loop reads CASSGGTGDEQYF. The CDR3 DNA follows: TGTGCCAGCTCGGGAGGGACAGGGGACGAGCAGTACTTC. V is TRBV18 and J is TRBJ2-7; 10 nucleotides agree with TRBD1. This CDR3 spans 13 amino acids. After removal of 6 bases from V and 5 bases from J, the junction contained 4 bases not matched to a gene. Germline CDR1 and CDR2: KGHSH and LQKENI. Complete variable domain (other parts from reference TRBV18 and TRBJ2-7): NAGVMQNPRHLVRRRGQEARLRCSPMKGHSHVYWYRQLPEEGLKFMVYLQKENIIDESGMPKERFSAEFPKEGPSILRIQQVVRGDSAAYFCASSGGTGDEQYFGPGTRLTVT.

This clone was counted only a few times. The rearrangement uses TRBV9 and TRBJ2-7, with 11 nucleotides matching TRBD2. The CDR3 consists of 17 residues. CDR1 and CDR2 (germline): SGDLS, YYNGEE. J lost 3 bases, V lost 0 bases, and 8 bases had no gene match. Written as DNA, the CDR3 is TGTGCCAGCAGCGTAGCCCCCGAGACTAGCGGGGTCTACGAGCAGTACTTC. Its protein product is CASSVAPETSGVYEQYF.

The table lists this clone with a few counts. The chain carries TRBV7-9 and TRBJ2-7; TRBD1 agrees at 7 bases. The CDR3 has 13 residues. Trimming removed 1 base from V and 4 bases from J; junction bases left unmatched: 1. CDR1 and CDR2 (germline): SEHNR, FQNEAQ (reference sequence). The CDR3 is CASSLGDRYEQYF. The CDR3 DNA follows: TGTGCCAGCAGCTTAGGGGACAGATACGAGCAGTACTTC.

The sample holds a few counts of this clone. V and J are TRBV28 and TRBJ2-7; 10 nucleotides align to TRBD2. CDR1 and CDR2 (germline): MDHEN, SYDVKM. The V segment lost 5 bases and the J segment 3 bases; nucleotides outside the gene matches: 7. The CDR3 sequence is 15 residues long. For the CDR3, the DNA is TGTGCCAGCAGTCCCGGACTAGCGGAATTCTACGAGCAGTACTTC. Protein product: CASSPGLAEFYEQYF.

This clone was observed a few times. CDR3 amino acids: CASSPGQGAGEQFF. Written as DNA, the CDR3 is TGTGCCAGCAGCCCGGGACAGGGGGCAGGTGAGCAGTTCTTC. The chain links TRBV11-2 to TRBJ2-1, with 12 bases identical to TRBD1. This CDR3 has 14 residues. V lost 5 bases and J lost 9; bases outside the gene matches: 5. CDR1 and CDR2 from the germline V gene are SGHAT and FQNNGV.

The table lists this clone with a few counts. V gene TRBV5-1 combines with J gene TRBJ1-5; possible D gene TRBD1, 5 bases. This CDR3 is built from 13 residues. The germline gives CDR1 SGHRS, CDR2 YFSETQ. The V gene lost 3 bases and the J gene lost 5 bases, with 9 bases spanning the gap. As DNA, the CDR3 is TGCGCCAGCAGCTCCCAGGGCGATCAGCCCCAGCATTTT. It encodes CASSSQGDQPQHF.

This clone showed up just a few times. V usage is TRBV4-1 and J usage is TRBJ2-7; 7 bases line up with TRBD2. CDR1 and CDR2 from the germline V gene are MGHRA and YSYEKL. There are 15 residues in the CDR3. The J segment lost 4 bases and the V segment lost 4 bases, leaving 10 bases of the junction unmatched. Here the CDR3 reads CASSPEGRASYEQYF. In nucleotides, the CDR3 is TGCGCCAGCAGCCCAGAGGGGAGGGCGAGTTACGAGCAGTACTTC.

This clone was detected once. The CDR3 reads CASSRPSGTQETQYF. The CDR3 coding sequence is TGTGCCAGCAGTCGTCCTAGCGGTACACAAGAGACCCAGTACTTC. This rearrangement joins TRBV25-1 to TRBJ2-5, with 7 nucleotides matching TRBD2. This CDR3 is built from 15 residues. Germline V gives CDR1 MGHDK, CDR2 SYGVNS. V lost 5 bases and J lost 2; bases outside the gene matches: 8.

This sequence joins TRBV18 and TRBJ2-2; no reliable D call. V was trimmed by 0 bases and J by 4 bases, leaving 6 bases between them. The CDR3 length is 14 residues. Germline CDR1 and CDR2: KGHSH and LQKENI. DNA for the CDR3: TGTGCCAGCTCACCACCGTGGGCCACCGGGGAGCTGTTTTTT. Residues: CASSPPWATGELFF.